The next 23 T cell receptor beta chains were all read from a single sample in a study of blood T cell repertoires in COVID-19 (TCRdb year 2020). Library preparation employed the immunoSEQ multiplex PCR assay. Not all clones reach the TCRdb copy of this immuneACCESS table, which keeps in-frame sequences only. Checked studies attribute under half of the gap to unresolved V genes and leave the rest unexplained. The table for this sample lists some 150,000 clones; around 84% of them were counted only once. The top ten clones comprise roughly two fifths of the sample. Sequenced input: peripheral blood. These TCRs come from a human donor in a cohort sampled during active COVID-19.

The V and J genes are TRBV4-3 and TRBJ2-2, with 10 positions matching TRBD1. Per germline, CDR1 LGHNA and CDR2 YSLEER. Trimming took 2 bases from V and 6 from J; bases not matched to a gene: 6. The CDR3 runs 16 residues. CDR3 nucleotide sequence: TGCGCCAGCAGCCAACCGGGACAGGGGAGGTCCGGGGAGCTGTTTTTT. It is translated as CASSQPGQGRSGELFF.

The rearrangement links TRBV18 to TRBJ2-3; 9 bases are shared with TRBD2. Germline V CDR1 and CDR2: KGHSH, LQKENI. After removal of 5 bases from V and 5 bases from J, the junction contained 8 bases not matched to a gene. This CDR3 comprises 15 residues. The CDR3 spells CASSSERGAKDTQYF. The CDR3 DNA follows: TGTGCCAGCTCATCGGAGCGGGGGGCGAAAGATACGCAGTATTTT.

This clone showed up just a few times. This sequence joins TRBV6-6 and TRBJ2-3; D not resolved. V lost 2 bases and J 0 bases, leaving 9 bases between the germline ends. This CDR3 spans 15 amino acids. The germline V gene has CDR1 MNHNY and CDR2 SVGAGI (reference sequence). The CDR3: CASSYKESSTDTQYF. Written as DNA, the CDR3 is TGTGCCAGCAGTTACAAGGAGTCTAGCACAGATACGCAGTATTTT.

This chain connects TRBV3-1 (or the pseudogene TRBV3-2) to TRBJ2-7, with D possibly TRBD1 on 5 matching bases. V gave up 4 bases and J gave up 2 bases, with 12 bases separating them. Germline V gene sequence: CDR1 LGHDT, CDR2 YNNKEL (reference sequence). The CDR3 is made up of 14 amino acids. This CDR3 is CASSRPGFPYEQYF. CDR3 DNA: TGTGCCAGCAGCCGACCAGGGTTTCCCTACGAGCAGTACTTC.

This clone was counted a single time. The V and J genes are TRBV6-2 or TRBV6-3 and TRBJ2-1, with D perhaps TRBD2 (5 bases). In germline, CDR1 is MNHEY, CDR2 SVGEGT. V was shortened by 0 bases and J by 7 bases, with 13 bases between the two germline ends. The CDR3 runs 15 residues. The CDR3 is CASSYSNAGSNEQFF. CDR3 nucleotide sequence: TGTGCCAGCAGTTACTCGAACGCGGGTAGTAATGAGCAGTTCTTC.

The genes are TRBV19 and TRBJ2-4; 12 nucleotides match TRBD2. V gave up 5 bases and J gave up 0 bases; unmatched junction bases: 11. The CDR3 sequence is 19 residues long. The germline V gene has CDR1 LNHDA and CDR2 SQIVND (reference sequence). Written as DNA, the CDR3 is TGTGCCAGTAGTCTGAGACTAGCGGGGGCCGTGGTAGCCAAAAACATTCAGTACTTC. It specifies CASSLRLAGAVVAKNIQYF.

The rearrangement links TRBV28 to TRBJ2-3, with 10 bases aligning to TRBD2. Germline CDR1 MDHEN, CDR2 SYDVKM. CDR3 length: 17 amino acids. The V and J ends lost 8 bases and 7 bases, in that order; junction bases with no gene match: 18. The CDR3 loop reads CASSAPLAGASSNTQYF. DNA of the CDR3: TGTGCCAGCTCAGCTCCCCTAGCGGGGGCCTCCTCCAATACGCAGTATTTT.

The rearrangement uses TRBV10-3 and TRBJ2-1, with D unresolved. Trimming pared 0 bases from V and 10 bases from J, leaving 13 bases between. The CDR3 contains 14 residues. From germline, CDR1 is ENHRY and CDR2 SYGVKD. CDR3 region: CAISESNFKSEQFF. CDR3 DNA sequence: TGTGCCATCAGTGAGTCTAACTTCAAGAGCGAGCAGTTCTTC.

Points on this clone: In the same sample, other DNA sequences code for this CDR3. The chain's CDR3 is CASSQDRDNEQFF. The CDR3 DNA reads as TGTGCCAGCAGCCAAGATCGGGACAATGAGCAGTTCTTC. The V gene is TRBV3-1 (or the pseudogene TRBV3-2), the J gene TRBJ2-1; D not certain. Per germline, CDR1 LGHDT and CDR2 YNNKEL (reference sequence). CDR3 length: 13 amino acids. V was cut by 0 bases and J by 5 bases, with 5 bases left in between.

This chain's CDR3 is CASSQGTGRSPLHF. The CDR3 DNA is TGTGCCAGCAGCCAAGGGACAGGTCGCTCACCCCTCCACTTT. The gene calls are TRBV3-1 (or the pseudogene TRBV3-2) and TRBJ1-6; TRBD1 matches at 7 bases. The length of the CDR3 is 14 residues. Germline V gene sequence: CDR1 LGHDT, CDR2 YNNKEL (reference sequence). V trimming: 1 base; J trimming: 10 bases; junction bases outside the gene matches: 4.

The J gene is TRBJ1-1, the V gene TRBV27; weak D call: TRBD1 (5 bases). The CDR3 is 15 amino acids. Trimming took off 0 bases at V and 3 bases at J, with 11 bases between the two ends. Germline assignment: CDR1 MNHEY and CDR2 SMNVEV (reference sequence). The CDR3 here is CASSLSMGGHTEAFF. CDR3 bases: TGTGCCAGCAGTTTATCGATGGGGGGACACACTGAAGCTTTCTTT.

For this clone: Being one base from a much bigger clone, this may be a read error. The V and J genes are TRBV3-1 (or the pseudogene TRBV3-2) and TRBJ2-7, with TRBD1 identical over 10 bases. V shed 4 bases, J shed 2 bases, and the junction held 2 bases outside the gene matches. The CDR3 is 14 amino acids. The germline gives CDR1 LGHDT, CDR2 YNNKEL (reference sequence). CDR3 nucleotide sequence: TGTGCCAGCAGCCCAGGGACAGGGGCCTACGAGCAGTACTTC. It is translated as CASSPGTGAYEQYF.

This clone appeared once. The chain joins TRBV5-5 to TRBJ1-1, with 11 bases aligning to TRBD1. The CDR3 extends over 16 amino acids. V lost 3 bases to trimming and J lost 3 bases; unmatched junction nucleotides: 7. Germline CDR1 reads SGHKS; CDR2 reads YYEKEE (reference sequence). CDR3 DNA: TGTGCCAGCAGCTGGACAGGGGGCGCCTACGACACTGAAGCTTTCTTT. This codes for CASSWTGGAYDTEAFF.

The chain uses TRBV27 and TRBJ2-3; D possibly corresponds to TRBD2 (6 bases). The CDR3 runs 14 residues. The germline V and J ends were trimmed by 3 bases and 2 bases, with 9 bases remaining between them. Germline CDR1 is MNHEY and CDR2 is SMNVEV (reference sequence). The CDR3 region is CASSFRDFTDTQYF. CDR3 coding DNA: TGTGCCAGCAGTTTCCGGGACTTCACAGATACGCAGTATTTT.

The chain employs TRBV15 and TRBJ1-5; maybe TRBD1 (6 bases). Germline lookup yields CDR1 LNHNV and CDR2 YYDKDF (reference sequence). V dropped 5 bases and J dropped 4 bases, with 9 bases sitting between them. There are 13 residues in the CDR3. The CDR3: CATSGQRNQPQHF. DNA for the CDR3: TGTGCCACCAGCGGACAGAGGAATCAGCCCCAGCATTTT.

The V gene is TRBV18, the J gene TRBJ2-2; D remains ambiguous. V lost 0 bases and J lost 7, with 15 bases in between. Germline CDR1 KGHSH, CDR2 LQKENI. The CDR3 extends over 16 amino acids. The CDR3 DNA sequence: TGTGCCAGCTCACCACCGGTAACTTTCTCGATCGGGGAGCTGTTTTTT. It is translated as CASSPPVTFSIGELFF.

This rearrangement joins TRBV11-2 to TRBJ2-5; D is perhaps TRBD2 (5 bases). V was cut by 5 bases and J by 4 bases, with 20 bases left in between. This CDR3 contains 16 residues. CDR1 is SGHAT and CDR2 is FQNNGV in the germline V gene. DNA of the CDR3: TGTGCCAGCAGCCCGAGGGTGGGCCCCCGGGGAGAGACCCAGTACTTC. It translates to CASSPRVGPRGETQYF.

This chain links TRBV7-2 with TRBJ2-7; 9 bases map to TRBD1. Trimming took 3 bases from V and 6 from J; bases not matched to a gene: 6. Germline V gene sequence: CDR1 SGHTA, CDR2 FQGNSA. The CDR3 sequence is 14 residues long. CDR3 sequence: CASSFIKDRGEQYF. CDR3 DNA: TGTGCCAGCAGCTTTATTAAGGACAGGGGCGAGCAGTACTTC.

Notes on this clone: Sequence at one end of the junction differs from germline and may be a read error. This sequence joins TRBV7-7 and TRBJ2-2; weak D call: TRBD2 (5 bases). This CDR3 has 15 amino acids. CDR1 and CDR2 (germline): SSHAT, FNYEAQ (reference sequence). The CDR3, as DNA: TGTGCTAGCAGCCTTAACGGACTGAACACCGGGGAGCTGTTTTTT. This sequence encodes CASSLNGLNTGELFF.

The chain links TRBV7-2 to TRBJ2-3, with 10 bases aligning to TRBD1. Germline V gene sequence: CDR1 SGHTA, CDR2 FQGNSA. The length of the CDR3 is 14 residues. The J segment lost 4 bases and the V segment lost 5 bases, leaving 3 bases of the junction unmatched. The CDR3 DNA follows: TGTGCCAGCAGCACCGGGACAGGGGCAGATACGCAGTATTTT. Protein: CASSTGTGADTQYF. Together with reference TRBV7-2 and TRBJ2-3, the CDR3 gives the full variable domain: GAGVSQSPSNKVTEKGKDVELRCDPISGHTALYWYRQSLGQGLEFLIYFQGNSAPDKSGLPSDRFSAERTGGSVSTLTIQRTQQEDSAVYLCASSTGTGADTQYFGPGTRLTVL.

The DNA for the CDR3 is TGTGCCAGCAGCCCCCGTGGGGAGAACATCTACTATGGCTACACCTTC. Amino acid sequence: CASSPRGENIYYGYTF. This rearrangement joins TRBV9 to TRBJ1-2; D is unclear. The length of the CDR3 is 16 residues. CDR1 and CDR2 (germline): SGDLS, YYNGEE. The V end lost 4 bases, the J end lost 3 bases, and 19 bases lay between the germline ends.

This chain joins TRBV6-2 or TRBV6-3 and TRBJ1-1, with 7 positions matching TRBD1. The J segment lost 1 base and the V segment lost 4 bases, leaving 3 bases of the junction unmatched. The CDR3 is 14 amino acids. The germline V gene has CDR1 MNHEY and CDR2 SVGEGT. The DNA for the CDR3 is TGTGCCAGCAGTTCCGGGACAGCGAACACTGAAGCTTTCTTT. Its translation: CASSSGTANTEAFF.

The V and J genes are TRBV6-5 and TRBJ1-2; no reliable D call. Trimming stripped 7 bases from V and 2 bases from J, with 14 bases between. This CDR3 comprises 14 residues. The germline V gene has CDR1 MNHEY and CDR2 SVGAGI. The CDR3 loop is CASNHDNANYGYTF. The CDR3 DNA sequence: TGTGCCAGCAACCATGACAACGCAAACTATGGCTACACCTTC.